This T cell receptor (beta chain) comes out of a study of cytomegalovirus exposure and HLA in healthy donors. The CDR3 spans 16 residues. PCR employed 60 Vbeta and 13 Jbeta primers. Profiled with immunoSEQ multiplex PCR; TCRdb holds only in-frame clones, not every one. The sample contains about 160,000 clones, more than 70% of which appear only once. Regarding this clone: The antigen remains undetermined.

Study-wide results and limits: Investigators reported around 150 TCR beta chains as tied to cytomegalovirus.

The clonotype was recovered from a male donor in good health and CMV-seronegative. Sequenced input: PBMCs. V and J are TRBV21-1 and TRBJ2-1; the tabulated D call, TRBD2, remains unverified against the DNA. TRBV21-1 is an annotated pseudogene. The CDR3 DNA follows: TGTGCCAGCAGCTCCGGACTAGCGGGTTCCTACAATGAGCAGTTCTTC. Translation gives CASSSGLAGSYNEQFF.